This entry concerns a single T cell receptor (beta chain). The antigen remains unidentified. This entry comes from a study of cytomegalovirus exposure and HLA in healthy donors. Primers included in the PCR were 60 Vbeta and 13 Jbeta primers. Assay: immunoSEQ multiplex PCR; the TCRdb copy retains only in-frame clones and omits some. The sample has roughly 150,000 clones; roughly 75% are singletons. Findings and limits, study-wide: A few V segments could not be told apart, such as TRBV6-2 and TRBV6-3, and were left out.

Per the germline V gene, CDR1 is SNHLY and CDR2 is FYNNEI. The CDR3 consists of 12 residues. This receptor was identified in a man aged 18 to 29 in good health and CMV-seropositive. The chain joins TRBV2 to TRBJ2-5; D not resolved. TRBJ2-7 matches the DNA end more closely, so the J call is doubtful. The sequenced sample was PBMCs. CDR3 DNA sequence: TGTGCCAGCAGACGCGGCGGCTACGAGCAGTACTTC. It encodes CASRRGGYEQYF.